The T cell receptor beta chain described here comes from a study of T cell changes during pregnancy in multiple sclerosis. V shed 2 bases and J shed 0 bases, with 11 bases lying between them. Per the germline V gene, CDR1 is GTSNPN and CDR2 is SVGIG (reference sequence). This CDR3 comprises 15 residues. Data came from immunoSEQ multiplex PCR; TCRdb stores just in-frame clones and leaves some out. The data show some 80,000 clones, with around 92% seen just once and around 3% held by the top ten. Here the sequenced sample was peripheral blood, taken before pregnancy. The TCR comes from a female donor with multiple sclerosis, enrolled in a pregnancy study. The V and J genes are TRBV30 and TRBJ1-5; possibly TRBD1 for D (5 bases). DNA of the CDR3: TGTGCCTGGAGTTGGGGCGACTCTAGCAATCAGCCCCAGCATTTT. This gives the protein CAWSWGDSSNQPQHF.